One and the same sample provided the 25 T cell receptor beta chains below, sequenced in a study of blood T cells in healthy people across ages. It was with a sample-barcoded 5' primer and a J-beta primer mix that a second PCR of roughly 6 to 11 cycles was run. TCRdb passed the 5' RACE reads through MiXCR, listing each CDR3 protein once. The table lists some 900,000 distinct CDR3 sequences, 25% to 30% of them singletons, with 15% to 20% in the top ten. Sequenced material: blood. These receptors were obtained from a woman older than 75 in good health.

This clonotype was picked up a small number of times. Since a much larger clone is just one base distant, this may be a read error. This rearrangement joins TRBV6-2 or TRBV6-3 to TRBJ2-5; perhaps TRBD1 as D (6 bases). The DNA end is a closer match to TRBJ2-7, so the J assignment may be wrong. The CDR3 sequence is 15 residues long. The germline gives CDR1 MNHEY, CDR2 SVGEGT. The CDR3 loop reads CAGSYVGQSLGEQYF. CDR3 bases: TGTGCCGGCAGTTACGTCGGACAGAGTCTGGGCGAGCAGTACTTC.

This clonotype has a count of ten or more. The V and J genes are TRBV4-3 and TRBJ2-3; D gene ambiguous. CDR3 length: 14 residues. Germline CDR1 and CDR2: LGHNA and YSLEER. Trimming removed 1 base at V and 1 base at J, with 6 bases between. The CDR3 region has the DNA TGCGCCAGCAGCCAAGGAGGAGGCACAGATACGCAGTATTTT. Encoded protein: CASSQGGGTDTQYF.

The gene calls are TRBV11-2 and TRBJ1-1; D possibly corresponds to TRBD1 (5 bases). This CDR3 has 13 amino acids. Germline lookup yields CDR1 SGHAT and CDR2 FQNNGV. The V and J ends lost 4 bases and 3 bases respectively, with 9 bases between them. CDR3 coding DNA: TGTGCCAGCAGCTCTGCGGGACACACTGAAGCTTTCTTT. Amino acid sequence: CASSSAGHTEAFF.

This chain links TRBV7-9 with TRBJ1-2; TRBD1 is a possible D gene (6 bases). This CDR3 comprises 13 residues. CDR1 SEHNR and CDR2 FQNEAQ come from the germline V gene (reference sequence). The germline V and J ends were trimmed by 6 bases and 5 bases, with 13 bases remaining between them. CDR3 bases: TGTGCCAGCAGGCATAGGGGGGGGTATGGCTACACCTTC. Translation: CASRHRGGYGYTF.

This clonotype was counted ten times or more. The genes are TRBV2 and TRBJ2-5; 11 bases are shared with TRBD2. Germline V gene data show CDR1 as SNHLY and CDR2 as FYNNEI. V gave up 6 bases and J gave up 5 bases; unmatched junction bases: 8. CDR3 length: 15 amino acids. Here the CDR3 reads CASRPGLAAFETQYF. In nucleotides, the CDR3 is TGTGCCAGCAGGCCGGGACTAGCGGCCTTTGAGACCCAGTACTTC.

This sequence joins TRBV4-2 and TRBJ2-1; unclear D gene. Matching the DNA end better, TRBJ2-7 makes the J call doubtful. CDR3 length: 15 residues. The germline V gene has CDR1 LGHNA and CDR2 YNFKEQ. The CDR3 DNA sequence: TGTGCCAGCAGCCAAGAGTTGAGCTCCTACAATGAGCAGTACTTC. This encodes CASSQELSSYNEQYF.

This clonotype was recorded many times. This chain uses TRBV7-7 with TRBJ1-1; D gene unclear. Trimming removed 6 bases at V and 5 bases at J, with 16 bases between. This CDR3 has 14 amino acids. The germline V gene encodes CDR1 SSHAT and CDR2 FNYEAQ (reference sequence). CDR3 residues: CASRHKTGVTEAFF. The CDR3 bases are TGTGCCAGCAGGCATAAAACTGGCGTAACTGAAGCTTTCTTT. The variable domain in full, with the rest retrieved from reference TRBV7-7 and TRBJ1-1, is GAGVSQSPRYKVTKRGQDVTLRCDPISSHATLYWYQQALGQGPEFLTYFNYEAQPDKSGLPSDRFSAERPEGSISTLTIQRTEQRDSAMYRCASRHKTGVTEAFFGQGTRLTVV.

This clonotype was seen once. A much bigger clone sits one base away, suggesting this may be a read error. The chain is built from TRBV7-9 and TRBJ1-2, with unresolved D. Germline assignment: CDR1 SEHNR and CDR2 FQNEAQ (reference sequence). The CDR3 sequence is 13 residues long. The chain's CDR3 is CSSSLGNPRGYTF. The CDR3 nucleotides read TGTTCCAGCAGCTTAGGAAATCCCCGAGGCTACACCTTC.

As to this clonotype: This may come from a read error, since a much larger clone is one base off. The chain is built from TRBV14 and TRBJ1-2; maybe TRBD1 (5 bases). Germline CDR1 is SGHDN and CDR2 is FVKESK. Trimming stripped 11 bases from V and 2 bases from J, with 18 bases between. The CDR3 runs to 14 residues. The CDR3: CAGTPRQKNYGYTF. The CDR3 nucleotides are TGTGCCGGCACCCCAAGACAGAAGAACTATGGCTACACCTTC.

Turning to this clonotype: A read error is possible here, since a much larger clone lies one base away. This chain links TRBV7-8 with TRBJ2-1, with 14 bases fitting TRBD2. Germline V gene data show CDR1 as SGHVS and CDR2 as FQNEAQ. There are 16 residues in the CDR3. Unmatched junction bases numbered 8, after V lost 4 bases and J lost 9 bases. CDR3 coding DNA: TGTGCCAGCAGCTCCAGACTAGCGGGGGGGCGTGGTGAGCAGTTCTTC. This sequence encodes CASSSRLAGGRGEQFF.

This rearrangement joins TRBV10-3 to TRBJ2-2; 7 bases are shared with TRBD1. CDR1 and CDR2 from the germline V gene are ENHRY and SYGVKD. CDR3 size: 16 residues. V trimming: 5 bases; J trimming: 1 base; junction bases outside the gene matches: 7. The CDR3 sequence: CAISSSGQLNTGELFF. DNA of the CDR3: TGTGCCATCAGTTCCTCGGGACAGCTGAACACCGGGGAGCTGTTTTTT.

V is TRBV5-1 and J is TRBJ2-1, with D possibly TRBD1 on 5 matching bases. The CDR3 has 15 amino acids. The V end was cut by 5 bases, the J end by 4 bases, with 16 bases between. The germline CDR1 and CDR2 sequences are SGHRS and YFSETQ. The CDR3 protein is CASRSSGDSYNEQFF. CDR3 nucleotide sequence: TGCGCCAGCAGATCCTCCGGCGACAGTTACAATGAGCAGTTCTTC.

This clonotype came up many times. The chain carries TRBV20-1 and TRBJ1-2, with 8 positions matching TRBD1. The ends lost 5 bases at V and 1 base at J; junction bases unmatched: 9. The CDR3 is 15 residues long. Germline V CDR1 and CDR2: DFQATT, SNEGSKA (reference sequence). The CDR3 sequence: CSAPGTGGINYGYTF. In DNA form, the CDR3 reads TGCAGTGCTCCCGGAACAGGGGGAATTAACTATGGCTACACCTTC.

Comment on this clonotype: This clone may be a read error of a much larger clone one base away. This chain connects TRBV30 to TRBJ2-3, with 12 positions matching TRBD2. Germline trimming cut 8 bases from V and 7 bases from J; bases unmatched to any gene: 7. This CDR3 has 13 amino acids. The germline V gene encodes CDR1 GTSNPN and CDR2 SVGIG (reference sequence). CDR3: CAAGLAGINTQYF. DNA for the CDR3: TGTGCCGCTGGACTAGCGGGGATTAATACGCAGTATTTT.

A word on this clonotype: Given a much more abundant clone one base away, this may be a read error. This chain links TRBV27 with TRBJ1-1; TRBD1 matches 11 bases. Germline CDR1 and CDR2: MNHEY and SMNVEV (reference sequence). J gave up 4 bases and V 5 bases, and 12 bases lay outside the gene matches. The CDR3 is 17 amino acids. CDR3 bases: TGTGCCAGCAGTCTTGGACAGGGGGCAGGGGTGGGCACTGAAGCTTTCTTT. This translates into CASSLGQGAGVGTEAFF.

This clonotype showed up just once. In DNA form, the CDR3 reads TGTGCCATCAGTGGTGCCGGGACAGGGGAGTATCAGCCCCAGCATTTT. Translated: CAISGAGTGEYQPQHF. The chain couples TRBV10-3 to TRBJ1-5, with TRBD1 matching 10 bases. V was clipped by 4 bases and J by 5 bases; unmatched bases: 8. The CDR3 extends over 16 amino acids. Germline V gene sequence: CDR1 ENHRY, CDR2 SYGVKD.

The sample holds a few counts of this clonotype. This chain joins TRBV7-9 and TRBJ2-2; tentatively, D is TRBD2 (5 bases). Per germline, CDR1 SEHNR and CDR2 FQNEAQ (reference sequence). The CDR3 has 14 amino acids. V was cut by 5 bases and J by 1 base, with 8 bases left in between. The CDR3 region has the DNA TGTGCCAGCAGCAGGGCGGGGAACACCGGGGAGCTGTTTTTT. Translated, it gives CASSRAGNTGELFF.

This clonotype has just a few counts. The V gene is TRBV28, the J gene TRBJ2-1, with a weak D call TRBD1 (5 bases). Germline assignment: CDR1 MDHEN and CDR2 SYDVKM. V shed 2 bases and J shed 8 bases, with 19 bases lying between them. The CDR3 is 16 residues long. The CDR3 protein is CASSLAGQGLNYEQFF. CDR3 sequence (DNA): TGTGCCAGCAGTTTAGCCGGTCAGGGCCTTAACTATGAGCAGTTCTTC. The entire variable domain, with the rest obtained from reference TRBV28 and TRBJ2-1, is as follows: DVKVTQSSRYLVKRTGEKVFLECVQDMDHENMFWYRQDPGLGLRLIYFSYDVKMKEKGDIPEGYSVSREKKERFSLILESASTNQTSMYLCASSLAGQGLNYEQFFGPGTRLTVL.

V usage is TRBV3-1 and J usage is TRBJ1-4, with D maybe TRBD1 (6 bases). Germline V lookup: CDR1 LGHDT, CDR2 YNNKEL (reference sequence). This CDR3 contains 16 residues. The V end was cut by 3 bases, the J end by 3 bases, with 14 bases between. The CDR3 protein is CASSHIYRASNEKLFF. The CDR3 DNA follows: TGTGCCAGCAGCCATATATACAGGGCCTCTAATGAAAAACTGTTTTTT.

This clonotype appeared once. This sequence joins TRBV6-5 and TRBJ2-7; 13 bases match TRBD2. Trimming took 4 bases from V and 6 from J; bases not matched to a gene: 9. The CDR3 has 16 amino acids. CDR1 MNHEY and CDR2 SVGAGI come from the germline V gene. The CDR3 sequence is CASSSPTSGRAREQYF. DNA of the CDR3: TGTGCCAGCAGTTCTCCAACTAGCGGGAGGGCCCGCGAGCAGTACTTC.

This clonotype has a count of ten or more. The V gene is TRBV5-1, the J gene TRBJ2-1; the D gene is possibly TRBD1 (6 bases). This CDR3 comprises 15 residues. Trimming removed 2 bases from V and 0 bases from J, with 9 bases in between. In germline, CDR1 is SGHRS, CDR2 YFSETQ. The DNA for the CDR3 is TGCGCCAGCAGCTTCACAGGGAGCTCCTACAATGAGCAGTTCTTC. Translation gives CASSFTGSSYNEQFF. The full variable domain, its missing parts supplied by reference TRBV5-1 and TRBJ2-1, is KAGVTQTPRYLIKTRGQQVTLSCSPISGHRSVSWYQQTPGQGLQFLFEYFSETQRNKGNFPGRFSGRQFSNSRSEMNVSTLELGDSALYLCASSFTGSSYNEQFFGPGTRLTVL.

This clonotype has a count of ten or more. CDR3 region: CASSQETGYNEQFF. CDR3 bases: TGTGCCAGCAGCCAAGAAACAGGTTACAATGAGCAGTTCTTC. The chain combines TRBV3-1 with TRBJ2-1; D possibly corresponds to TRBD1 (5 bases). This CDR3 spans 14 amino acids. CDR1 and CDR2 from the germline V gene are LGHDT and YNNKEL (reference sequence). V lost 0 bases to trimming and J lost 4 bases, with 7 bases between them.

Remarks on this clonotype: This may be a read error, as it is one base from a much larger clone. The gene calls are TRBV20-1 and TRBJ1-4, with TRBD1 matching 8 bases. Germline CDR1 DFQATT, CDR2 SNEGSKA (reference sequence). V shed 5 bases, J shed 1 base, and the junction held 0 bases outside the gene matches. The CDR3 spans 13 residues. The DNA of the CDR3 is TGCAGTGCTGGACAGGGAACTAATGAAAAACTGTTTTTT. It translates to CSAGQGTNEKLFF.

This clonotype was recorded many times. The CDR3 region is CASRRTSSSYEQYF. For the CDR3, the DNA is TGTGCCAGCAGGCGAACTTCTTCCTCCTACGAGCAGTACTTC. This rearrangement joins TRBV6-1 to TRBJ2-7; D not certain. With 6 bases removed from V and 0 bases from J, the gap between germline ends came to 12 bases. There are 14 residues in the CDR3. Germline CDR1 MNHNS, CDR2 SASEGT.

There are a few counts of this clonotype. The rearrangement uses TRBV20-1 and TRBJ1-2; D not resolved. Germline V gives CDR1 DFQATT, CDR2 SNEGSKA (reference sequence). V lost 3 bases and J 8 bases, leaving 13 bases between the germline ends. CDR3 length: 12 residues. The CDR3 DNA reads as TGCAGTGCTAGGGTTAACTCGGGAGGCTACACCTTC. As protein: CSARVNSGGYTF.